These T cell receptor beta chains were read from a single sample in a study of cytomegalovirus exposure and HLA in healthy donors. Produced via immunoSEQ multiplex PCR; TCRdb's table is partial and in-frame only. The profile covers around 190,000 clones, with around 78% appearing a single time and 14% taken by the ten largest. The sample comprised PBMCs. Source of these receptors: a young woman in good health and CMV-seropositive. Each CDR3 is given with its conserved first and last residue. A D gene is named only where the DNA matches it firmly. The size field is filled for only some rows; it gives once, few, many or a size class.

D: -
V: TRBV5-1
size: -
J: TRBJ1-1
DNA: TGCGCCAGCAGCTTGCGTGAGTGGTCCCGGATTGAGGGCACTGAAGCTTTCTTT
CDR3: CASSLREWSRIEGTEAFF

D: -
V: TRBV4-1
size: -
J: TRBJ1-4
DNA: TGCGCCAGCAGCCAAGGATCGGGAGGGGCAGGAGAAAAACTGTTTTTT
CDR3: CASSQGSGGAGEKLFF

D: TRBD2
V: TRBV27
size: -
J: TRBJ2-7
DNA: TGTGCCAGCAGTTTATCGAGCGGGGCCTACGAGCAGTACTTC
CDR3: CASSLSSGAYEQYF

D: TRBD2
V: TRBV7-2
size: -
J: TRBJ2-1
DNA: TGTGCCACTAAACGGCCTAGCGGTCACAATGAGCAGTTCTTC
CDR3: CATKRPSGHNEQFF

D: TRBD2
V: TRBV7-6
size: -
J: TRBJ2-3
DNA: TGTGCCAGCAGCTTAGAGGGACTATACACAGATACGCAGTATTTT
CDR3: CASSLEGLYTDTQYF

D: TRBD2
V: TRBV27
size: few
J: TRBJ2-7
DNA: TGTGCCAGCAGTGAGTGGCTCACGGGGGGGGAGCAGTACTTC
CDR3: CASSEWLTGGEQYF

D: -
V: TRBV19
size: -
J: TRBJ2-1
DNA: TGTGCCAGTAGTTTCTCCGGGACATCCTACAATGAGCAGTTCTTC
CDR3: CASSFSGTSYNEQFF

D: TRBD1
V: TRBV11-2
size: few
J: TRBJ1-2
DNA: TGTGCCAGCAGCATAAACCGGGACAGCGTGCGCTTCTATGGCTACACCTTC
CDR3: CASSINRDSVRFYGYTF

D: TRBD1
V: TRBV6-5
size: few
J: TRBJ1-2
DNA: TGTGCCAGCAGTGAGGGGGCGGGGGGCTACACCTTC
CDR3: CASSEGAGGYTF

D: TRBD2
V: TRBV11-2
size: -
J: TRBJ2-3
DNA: TGTGCCAGCAGCTTAGTCTTTGGACTAGCGGGAGCAGATACGCAGTATTTT
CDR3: CASSLVFGLAGADTQYF

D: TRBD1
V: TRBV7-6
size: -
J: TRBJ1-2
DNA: TGTGCCAGCAGTTTAGACGGGACAGCTGACTATGGCTACACCTTC
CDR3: CASSLDGTADYGYTF

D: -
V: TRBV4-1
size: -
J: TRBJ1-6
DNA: TGCGCCAGCAGCCAAGAGCCAGGGACAAATTCACCCCTCCACTTT
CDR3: CASSQEPGTNSPLHF

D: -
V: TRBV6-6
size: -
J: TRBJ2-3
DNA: TGTGCCAGCACCACAGGATCAGATACGCAGTATTTT
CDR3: CASTTGSDTQYF

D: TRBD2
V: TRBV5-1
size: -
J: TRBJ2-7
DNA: TGCGCCAGCAGCTTGGCTAAGGGACCTAGCGGAACCACCTACGAGCAGTACTTC
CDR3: CASSLAKGPSGTTYEQYF

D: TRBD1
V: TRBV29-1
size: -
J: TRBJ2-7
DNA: TGCAGCGTTGAAGGACAGGGCGGAGGCTACGAGCAGTACTTC
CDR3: CSVEGQGGGYEQYF

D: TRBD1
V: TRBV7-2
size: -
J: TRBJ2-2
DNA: TGTGCCAGCAGCTTAACAGCCGGGACAGGGTATCTGTTTTTT
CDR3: CASSLTAGTGYLFF

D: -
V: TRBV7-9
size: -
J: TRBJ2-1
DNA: TGTGCCAGCAGCTCAGGGCTCGGGCCCTACAATGAGCAGTTCTTC
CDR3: CASSSGLGPYNEQFF

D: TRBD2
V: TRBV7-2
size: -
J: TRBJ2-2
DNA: TGTGCCAGCAGCCCAAATCCCCTAGCGGGGGGGCCTGTCACCGGGGAGCTGTTTTTT
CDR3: CASSPNPLAGGPVTGELFF

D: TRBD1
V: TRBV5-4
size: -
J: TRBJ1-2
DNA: TGTGCCAGCAGCCAAGACAGGGGGGGGAACTATGGCTACACCTTC
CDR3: CASSQDRGGNYGYTF

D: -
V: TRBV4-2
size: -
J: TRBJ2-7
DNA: TGTGCCAGCAGCCTGGGCAGGGGCTCCTACGAGCAGTACTTC
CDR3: CASSLGRGSYEQYF

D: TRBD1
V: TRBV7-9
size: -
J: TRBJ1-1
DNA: TGTGCCAGCAGCTTAGTACAGGGGCGGCATGAGAACACTGAAGCTTTCTTT
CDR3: CASSLVQGRHENTEAFF

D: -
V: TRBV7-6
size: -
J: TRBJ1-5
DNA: TGTGCCAGCAGCCCAATTCAGGGCTCAGGGCAGCCCCAGCATTTT
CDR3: CASSPIQGSGQPQHF

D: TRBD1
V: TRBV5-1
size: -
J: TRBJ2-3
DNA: TGCGCCAGCAGCCCGAAACGACAGGGCGGTACGACAGATACGCAGTATTTT
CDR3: CASSPKRQGGTTDTQYF

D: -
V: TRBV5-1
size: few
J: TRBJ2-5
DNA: TGCGCCAGCATGACACAGGGGGACTATGGAGAGACCCAGTACTTC
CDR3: CASMTQGDYGETQYF

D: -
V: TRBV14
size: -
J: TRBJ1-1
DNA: TGTGCCAGCAGCCAAGAATGGCCAGGGCCTTACACTGAAGCTTTCTTT
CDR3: CASSQEWPGPYTEAFF

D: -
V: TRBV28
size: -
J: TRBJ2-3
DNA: TGTGCCAGCAGTTCCCCCTCTAGCGCCAAGGGAGATACGCAGTATTTT
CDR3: CASSSPSSAKGDTQYF

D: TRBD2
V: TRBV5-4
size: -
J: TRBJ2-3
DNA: TGTGCCAGCAGCTTGGGGCTAGCGGGAGGGAACACAGATACGCAGTATTTT
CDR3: CASSLGLAGGNTDTQYF

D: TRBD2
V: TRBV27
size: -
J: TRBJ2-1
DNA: TGTGCCAGCACCAATATAGCGGGGATCTCCTACAATGAGCAGTTCTTC
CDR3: CASTNIAGISYNEQFF

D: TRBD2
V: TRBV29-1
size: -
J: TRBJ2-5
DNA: TGCAGCGTTGAGGATCTAGCGGGCACAGAGACCCAGTACTTC
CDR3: CSVEDLAGTETQYF

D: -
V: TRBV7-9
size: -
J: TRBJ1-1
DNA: TGTGCCAGCAGCTTCGGACACATGAACACTGAAGCTTTCTTT
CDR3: CASSFGHMNTEAFF

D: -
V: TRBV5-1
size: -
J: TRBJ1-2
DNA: TGCGCCAGCAGCTCAAGGGAGAGCTATGGCTACACCTTC
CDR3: CASSSRESYGYTF

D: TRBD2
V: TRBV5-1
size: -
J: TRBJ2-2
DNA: TGCGCCAGCAGCTTCCGGGGGGACACCGGGGAGCTGTTTTTT
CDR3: CASSFRGDTGELFF

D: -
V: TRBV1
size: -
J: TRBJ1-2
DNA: TGCACCAGCAGCCAAGGGGCAGGGGGGTTCCTTAACTATGGCTACACCTTC
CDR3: CTSSQGAGGFLNYGYTF

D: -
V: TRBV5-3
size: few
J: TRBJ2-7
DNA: TGTGCCAGAAGCTTGGATAAAGGTCGGCGGGCCACCTACGAGCAGTACTTC
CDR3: CARSLDKGRRATYEQYF

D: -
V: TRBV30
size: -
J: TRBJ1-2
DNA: TGTGCCTGGAGTGTAGCAGGGGTAGAGGGTGGCTACACCTTC
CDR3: CAWSVAGVEGGYTF

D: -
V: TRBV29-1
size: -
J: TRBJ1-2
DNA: TGCAGCGTTAAGTCGTGGCCCTATGGCTACACCTTC
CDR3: CSVKSWPYGYTF

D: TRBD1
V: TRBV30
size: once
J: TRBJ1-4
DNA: TGTGCCTGGAACAGGGGAGACGAAAAACTGTTTTTT
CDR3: CAWNRGDEKLFF

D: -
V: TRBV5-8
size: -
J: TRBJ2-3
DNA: TGTGCCAGCAGCTTAACAACCCAAGATACGCAGTATTTT
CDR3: CASSLTTQDTQYF

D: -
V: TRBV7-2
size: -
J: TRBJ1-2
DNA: TGTGCCAGCAGCTTAGCCGTGTTTTCCCTCTCCTATGGCTACACCTTC
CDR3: CASSLAVFSLSYGYTF

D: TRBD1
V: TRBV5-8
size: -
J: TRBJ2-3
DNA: TGTGCCAGCAGCTTGGTTCAGGGGGTGCCAGATACGCAGTATTTT
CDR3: CASSLVQGVPDTQYF

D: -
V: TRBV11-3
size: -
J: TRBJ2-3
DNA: TGTGCCAGCAGCTTTAGGGGGGGGCCAGATACGCAGTATTTT
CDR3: CASSFRGGPDTQYF

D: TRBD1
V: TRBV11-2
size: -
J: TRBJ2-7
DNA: TGTGCCAGCAGCTTGGCCGGGACAGGGTACTACGAGCAGTACTTC
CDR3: CASSLAGTGYYEQYF

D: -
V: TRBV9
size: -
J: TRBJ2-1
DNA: TGTGCCAGCAGCGTGGGGGGGGCCGCCTACAATGAGCAGTTCTTC
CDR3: CASSVGGAAYNEQFF

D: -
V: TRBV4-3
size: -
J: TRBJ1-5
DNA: TGCGCCAGCAGCCAAGAAGGCCTCGAGGAGGGACCTTATAGCAATCAGCCCCAGCATTTT
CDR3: CASSQEGLEEGPYSNQPQHF

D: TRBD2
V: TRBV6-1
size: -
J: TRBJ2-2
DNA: TGTGCCAGCAGTGAAGGGGAGGTAGCGGGATCGAACACCGGGGAGCTGTTTTTT
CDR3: CASSEGEVAGSNTGELFF

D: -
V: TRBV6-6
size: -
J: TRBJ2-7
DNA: TGTGCCAGCAGTTACTCTACCGTTAGCCCCGAGCAGTACTTC
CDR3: CASSYSTVSPEQYF

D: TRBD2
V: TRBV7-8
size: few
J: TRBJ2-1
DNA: TGTGCCAGCAGCTTAGCAGGGACTAATGGGAATGAGCAGTTCTTC
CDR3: CASSLAGTNGNEQFF

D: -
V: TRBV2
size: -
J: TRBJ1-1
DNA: TGTGCCAGCAGCAGGGTTGGAACTGAAGCTTTCTTT
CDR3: CASSRVGTEAFF

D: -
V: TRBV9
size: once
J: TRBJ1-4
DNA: TGTGCCAGCAGCGAGCGGGACGTAGATGAAAAACTGTTTTTT
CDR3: CASSERDVDEKLFF